These 20 T cell receptor beta chains were all obtained from the same sample, sequenced in a study of human T cells and chemical hapten exposure. Stated time point: patch test 1, 2 weeks after DPC sensitization. Treatment of the sample: therapeutic diphenylcyclopropenone sensitization with weekly scalp DPC. Via MiXCR, TCRdb re-called the RACE reads, giving one row per CDR3 protein. The sample holds approximately 110,000 distinct CDR3 sequences, around 10% seen once. The sample was whole blood, taken in connection with sensitization to the hapten diphenylcyclopropenone (DPC). All receptors derive from a woman between 40 and 50 years old with alopecia areata. Some clones in this sample may be carry-over from other donors' samples.

This clonotype was detected ten times or more. This sequence joins TRBV29-1 and TRBJ1-2, with unresolved D. This CDR3 comprises 11 residues. V shed 2 bases and J shed 10 bases, with 11 bases lying between them. Per germline, CDR1 SQVTM and CDR2 ANQGSEA. The CDR3 DNA is TGCAGCGTTGAACAGGAGGAAACCTACACCTTC. Its translation is CSVEQEETYTF.

This clonotype was detected ten times or more. The chain recombines TRBV29-1 with TRBJ1-1, with TRBD1 as a possible D gene (5 bases). V was clipped by 3 bases and J by 3 bases, with 11 bases between them. CDR1 and CDR2 from the germline V gene are SQVTM and ANQGSEA. The CDR3 extends over 13 amino acids. DNA of the CDR3: TGCAGCGTTGAGGCGACAGAGTACACTGAAGCTTTCTTT. Translation: CSVEATEYTEAFF.

This clonotype has at least ten counts. The rearrangement joins TRBV5-1 to TRBJ2-1; D call uncertain. From germline, CDR1 is SGHRS and CDR2 YFSETQ. The CDR3 consists of 15 residues. The V and J ends lost 0 bases and 8 bases respectively, with 15 bases between them. CDR3 coding DNA: TGCGCCAGCAGCTTGGAGGCGGCTGGAATCCATGAGCAGTTCTTC. Protein product: CASSLEAAGIHEQFF.

This clonotype appeared many times. The V gene is TRBV4-2, the J gene TRBJ1-5; D ambiguous. The CDR3 contains 13 residues. The V gene's germline CDR1 is LGHNA and CDR2 YNFKEQ. V lost 2 bases and J lost 4, with 6 bases in between. The CDR3 here is CASSQSRNQPQHF. The CDR3 DNA reads as TGTGCCAGCAGCCAATCCAGAAATCAGCCCCAGCATTTT.

This clonotype was counted a few times. The chain employs TRBV6-5 and TRBJ2-7; unclear D gene. Germline values: CDR1 MNHEY, CDR2 SVGAGI. Trimming pared 0 bases from V and 2 bases from J, leaving 11 bases between. This CDR3 has 15 amino acids. This CDR3 reads CASSYSNSFTYEQYF. The CDR3 region has the DNA TGTGCCAGCAGTTACTCGAATTCATTTACCTACGAGCAGTACTTC.

In its sample, this clonotype was seen many times. The CDR3 DNA follows: TGTGCCAGCAGTTACACACAGGGGGCCGGCACCGGGGAGCTGTTTTTT. Translation: CASSYTQGAGTGELFF. The V gene is TRBV6-2 or TRBV6-3, the J gene TRBJ2-2; 9 bases agree with TRBD1. Germline V gene data show CDR1 as MNHEY and CDR2 as SVGEGT. The CDR3 has 16 residues. J was trimmed by 4 bases and V by 2 bases; bases with no gene match: 5.

A few counts support this clonotype. The rearrangement links TRBV7-8 to TRBJ2-7, with D perhaps matching TRBD2 (6 bases). CDR3 length: 15 amino acids. Per the germline V gene, CDR1 is SGHVS and CDR2 is FQNEAQ. Trimming pared 5 bases from V and 5 bases from J, leaving 19 bases between. Here the CDR3 DNA reads TGTGCCAGCAGCCAGAAGGTGACGGGGGAAGACGAGCAGTACTTC. This sequence encodes CASSQKVTGEDEQYF.

This chain uses TRBV18 with TRBJ1-1; TRBD1 is a possible D gene (5 bases). CDR1 and CDR2 (germline): KGHSH, LQKENI. V was clipped by 3 bases and J by 4 bases, with 18 bases between them. The CDR3 extends over 16 amino acids. CDR3 DNA: TGTGCCAGCTCACCGAACTTGGGGCAAATTAGCACTGAAGCTTTCTTT. Encoded protein: CASSPNLGQISTEAFF.

This clonotype was detected many times. The chain employs TRBV11-3 and TRBJ2-1; 8 bases are a match to TRBD2. V gave up 0 bases and J gave up 2 bases; unmatched junction bases: 0. The CDR3 sequence is 15 residues long. CDR1 is SGHNT, CDR2 YENEEA, per germline. The CDR3 is CASSLDSGTYNEQFF. As DNA, the CDR3 is TGTGCCAGCAGCTTAGATAGCGGGACCTACAATGAGCAGTTCTTC.

J is TRBJ2-7 and V is TRBV4-2; 7 nucleotides agree with TRBD2. Germline trimming cut 0 bases from V and 3 bases from J; bases unmatched to any gene: 2. CDR3 length equals 14 residues. Germline values: CDR1 LGHNA, CDR2 YNFKEQ. DNA for the CDR3: TGTGCCAGCAGCCAAGATGGCGGGGGCTACGAGCAGTACTTC. Translated: CASSQDGGGYEQYF.

The rearrangement uses TRBV7-2 and TRBJ2-7, with a weak D call TRBD1 (5 bases). V dropped 3 bases and J dropped 2 bases, with 14 bases sitting between them. CDR1 and CDR2 (germline): SGHTA, FQGNSA. This CDR3 region has 15 residues. The CDR3 DNA reads as TGTGCCAGCAGCTTTCCTCTAGGGGAAGCCTACGAGCAGTACTTC. Translating gives CASSFPLGEAYEQYF.

The chain has TRBV9 and TRBJ1-2; the D is unclear. This CDR3 is 15 amino acids long. V gave up 0 bases and J gave up 7 bases, with 16 bases separating them. Germline-derived CDR1 and CDR2 are SGDLS and YYNGEE. CDR3 protein: CASSVGSGLMFGYTF. The CDR3, as DNA: TGTGCCAGCAGCGTAGGGTCAGGACTTATGTTTGGCTACACCTTC.

The chain combines TRBV18 with TRBJ2-4; D not certain. CDR3 length: 16 residues. CDR1 is KGHSH, CDR2 LQKENI, per germline. Trimming removed 3 bases from V and 0 bases from J, with 12 bases in between. Written as DNA, the CDR3 is TGTGCCAGCTCACCGATGGCAACGGTAGCCAAAAACATTCAGTACTTC. Its translation: CASSPMATVAKNIQYF.

This clonotype was counted a few times. The chain employs TRBV28 and TRBJ2-7; TRBD2 matches 8 bases. The germline V gene encodes CDR1 MDHEN and CDR2 SYDVKM. The CDR3 sequence is 14 residues long. The junction had 9 bases not matched to a gene; V was cut back by 6 bases and J by 5 bases. The CDR3 region has the DNA TGTGCCAGCAGCCTGACTAGCGAGCTTGACGAGCAGTACTTC. Protein sequence: CASSLTSELDEQYF. The entire variable domain, with the rest obtained from reference TRBV28 and TRBJ2-7, is as follows: DVKVTQSSRYLVKRTGEKVFLECVQDMDHENMFWYRQDPGLGLRLIYFSYDVKMKEKGDIPEGYSVSREKKERFSLILESASTNQTSMYLCASSLTSELDEQYFGPGTRLTVT.

The sample holds many counts of this clonotype. The chain has TRBV7-9 and TRBJ2-2; D is perhaps TRBD2 (6 bases). Germline V gene lookup returns CDR1 SEHNR and CDR2 FQNEAQ (reference sequence). The CDR3 is made up of 15 amino acids. Trimming pared 5 bases from V and 3 bases from J, leaving 13 bases between. The CDR3 region is CASSTTGTHTGELFF. CDR3 DNA: TGTGCCAGCAGCACAACCGGGACTCACACCGGGGAGCTGTTTTTT.

This clonotype has more than one count but fewer than ten. The chain carries TRBV7-2 and TRBJ2-5; 11 bases fit TRBD2. Trimming took 3 bases from V and 9 from J; bases not matched to a gene: 9. Germline CDR1 SGHTA, CDR2 FQGNSA. This CDR3 region has 15 residues. CDR3 in amino acids: CASSLASGRLRAQYF. CDR3 in DNA: TGTGCCAGCAGCTTGGCTAGCGGGAGGCTCAGGGCCCAGTACTTC.

This clonotype was counted a few times. The chain links TRBV7-8 to TRBJ2-3; 8 bases agree with TRBD2. From germline, CDR1 is SGHVS and CDR2 FQNEAQ. This CDR3 is built from 14 residues. V shed 2 bases and J 3 bases; nucleotides not matched to a gene: 1. CDR3 region: CASSLLAGTDTQYF. DNA of the CDR3: TGTGCCAGCAGCTTATTAGCGGGGACAGATACGCAGTATTTT. The full variable domain, its missing parts supplied by reference TRBV7-8 and TRBJ2-3, is GAGVSQSPRYKVAKRGQDVALRCDPISGHVSLFWYQQALGQGPEFLTYFQNEAQLDKSGLPSDRFFAERPEGSVSTLKIQRTQQEDSAVYLCASSLLAGTDTQYFGPGTRLTVL.

The sample holds many counts of this clonotype. The V gene is TRBV12-3 or TRBV12-4, the J gene TRBJ1-3; 7 positions agree with TRBD1. Trimming cost V 6 bases and J 3 bases; bases outside gene matches: 5. This CDR3 comprises 14 residues. For the CDR3, the DNA is TGTGCCAGCAGGCAAGACAGGGATGGAAACACCATATATTTT. It specifies CASRQDRDGNTIYF.

This clonotype was counted at least ten times. The chain joins TRBV9 to TRBJ2-1; D might be TRBD1 (6 bases). CDR3 length: 13 amino acids. CDR1 is SGDLS and CDR2 is YYNGEE in the germline V gene. V lost 0 bases and J lost 8, with 9 bases in between. The CDR3 loop is CASSVGTVDEQFF. Written as DNA, the CDR3 is TGTGCCAGCAGCGTAGGGACAGTGGATGAGCAGTTCTTC. Full variable domain (outside the CDR3, taken from reference TRBV9 and TRBJ2-1): DSGVTQTPKHLITATGQRVTLRCSPRSGDLSVYWYQQSLDQGLQFLIQYYNGEERAKGNILERFSAQQFPDLHSELNLSSLELGDSALYFCASSVGTVDEQFFGPGTRLTVL.

The chain employs TRBV27 and TRBJ1-4, with D unresolved. Germline CDR1 MNHEY, CDR2 SMNVEV (reference sequence). The V end lost 4 bases, the J end lost 2 bases, and 8 bases lay between the germline ends. The CDR3 spans 14 residues. CDR3 sequence: CASSSVLTNEKLFF. The CDR3 nucleotides read TGTGCCAGCAGTTCGGTATTGACTAATGAAAAACTGTTTTTT.